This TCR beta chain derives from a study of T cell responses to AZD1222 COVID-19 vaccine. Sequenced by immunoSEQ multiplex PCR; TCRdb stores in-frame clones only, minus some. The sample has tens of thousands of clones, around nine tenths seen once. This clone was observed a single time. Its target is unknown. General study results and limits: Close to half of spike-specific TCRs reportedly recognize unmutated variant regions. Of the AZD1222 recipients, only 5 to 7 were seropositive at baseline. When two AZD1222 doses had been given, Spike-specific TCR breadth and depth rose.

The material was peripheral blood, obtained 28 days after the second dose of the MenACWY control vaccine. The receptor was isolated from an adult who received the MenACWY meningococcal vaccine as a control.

This CDR3 reads CASRKQGPGELFF. The CDR3 region has the DNA TGTGCCAGCAGGAAACAGGGTCCCGGGGAGCTGTTTTTT. The V and J genes are TRBV11-2 and TRBJ2-2; tentatively, D is TRBD1 (6 bases). V was clipped by 6 bases and J by 6 bases, with 11 bases between them. There are 13 residues in the CDR3. Germline V CDR1 and CDR2: SGHAT, FQNNGV.